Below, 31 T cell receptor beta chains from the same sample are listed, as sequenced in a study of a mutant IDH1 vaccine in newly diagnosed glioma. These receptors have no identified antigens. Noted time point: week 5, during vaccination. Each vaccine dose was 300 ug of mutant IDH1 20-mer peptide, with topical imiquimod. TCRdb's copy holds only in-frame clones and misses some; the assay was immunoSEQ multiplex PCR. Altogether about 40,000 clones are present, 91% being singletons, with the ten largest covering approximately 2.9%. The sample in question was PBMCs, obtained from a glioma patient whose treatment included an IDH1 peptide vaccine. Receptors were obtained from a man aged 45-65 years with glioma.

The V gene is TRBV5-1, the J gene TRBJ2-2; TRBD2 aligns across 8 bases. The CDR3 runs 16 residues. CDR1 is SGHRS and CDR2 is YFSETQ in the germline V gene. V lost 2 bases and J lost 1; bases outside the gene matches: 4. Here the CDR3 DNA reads TGCGCCAGCAGCTTTATCGCGGGGGGGAACACCGGGGAGCTGTTTTTT. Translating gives CASSFIAGGNTGELFF.

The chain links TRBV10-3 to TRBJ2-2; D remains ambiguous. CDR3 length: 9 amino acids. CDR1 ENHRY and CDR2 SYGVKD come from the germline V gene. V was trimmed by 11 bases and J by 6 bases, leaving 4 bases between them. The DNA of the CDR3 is TGTGCCCCCTCCGGGGAGCTGTTTTTT. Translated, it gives CAPSGELFF.

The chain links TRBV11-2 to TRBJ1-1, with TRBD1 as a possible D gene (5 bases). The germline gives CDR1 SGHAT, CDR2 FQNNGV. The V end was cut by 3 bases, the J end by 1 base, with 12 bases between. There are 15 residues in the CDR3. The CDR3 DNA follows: TGTGCCAGCAGCTTGTTCAGCAGGGCGAACACTGAAGCTTTCTTT. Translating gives CASSLFSRANTEAFF.

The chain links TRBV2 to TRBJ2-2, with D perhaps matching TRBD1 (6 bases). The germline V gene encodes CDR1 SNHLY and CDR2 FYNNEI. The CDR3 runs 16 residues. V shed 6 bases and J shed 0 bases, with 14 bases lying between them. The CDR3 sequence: CASSDQTGTNTGELFF. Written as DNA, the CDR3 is TGTGCCAGCAGCGACCAAACAGGGACGAACACCGGGGAGCTGTTTTTT.

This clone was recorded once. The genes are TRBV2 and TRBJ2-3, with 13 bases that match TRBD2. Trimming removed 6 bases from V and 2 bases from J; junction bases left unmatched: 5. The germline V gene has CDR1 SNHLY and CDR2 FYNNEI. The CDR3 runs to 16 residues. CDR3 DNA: TGTGCCAGCAGGGCGACTAGCGGGAGGACCACAGATACGCAGTATTTT. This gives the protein CASRATSGRTTDTQYF. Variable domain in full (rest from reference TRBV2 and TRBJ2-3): EPEVTQTPSHQVTQMGQEVILRCVPISNHLYFYWYRQILGQKVEFLVSFYNNEISEKSEIFDDQFSVERPDGSNFTLKIRSTKLEDSAMYFCASRATSGRTTDTQYFGPGTRLTVL.

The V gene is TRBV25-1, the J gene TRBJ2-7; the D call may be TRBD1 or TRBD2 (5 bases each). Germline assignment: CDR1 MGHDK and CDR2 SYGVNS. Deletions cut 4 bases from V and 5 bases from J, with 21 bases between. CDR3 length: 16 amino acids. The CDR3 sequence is CASSGSRDVVRHEQYF. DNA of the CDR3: TGTGCCAGCAGTGGGAGTCGGGACGTCGTTCGGCACGAGCAGTACTTC.

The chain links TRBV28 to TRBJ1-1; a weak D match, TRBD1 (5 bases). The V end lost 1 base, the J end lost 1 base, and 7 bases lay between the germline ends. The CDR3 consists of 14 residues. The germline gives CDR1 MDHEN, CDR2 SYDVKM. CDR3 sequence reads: CASSLSQGNTEAFF. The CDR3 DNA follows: TGTGCCAGCAGTTTATCGCAGGGGAACACTGAAGCTTTCTTT.

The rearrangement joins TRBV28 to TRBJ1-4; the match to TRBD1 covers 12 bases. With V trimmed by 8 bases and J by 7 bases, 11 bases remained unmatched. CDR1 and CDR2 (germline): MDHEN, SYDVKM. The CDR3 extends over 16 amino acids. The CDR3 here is CASLGTGGTGGEKLFF. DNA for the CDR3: TGTGCCAGCTTAGGGACAGGGGGCACCGGGGGTGAAAAACTGTTTTTT.

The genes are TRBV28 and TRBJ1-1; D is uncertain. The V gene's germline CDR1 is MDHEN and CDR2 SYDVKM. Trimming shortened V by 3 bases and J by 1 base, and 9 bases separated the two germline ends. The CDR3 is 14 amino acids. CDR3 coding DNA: TGTGCCAGCAGTTTGGTGCTACCGAACACTGAAGCTTTCTTT. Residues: CASSLVLPNTEAFF. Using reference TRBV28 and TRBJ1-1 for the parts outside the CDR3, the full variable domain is DVKVTQSSRYLVKRTGEKVFLECVQDMDHENMFWYRQDPGLGLRLIYFSYDVKMKEKGDIPEGYSVSREKKERFSLILESASTNQTSMYLCASSLVLPNTEAFFGQGTRLTVV.

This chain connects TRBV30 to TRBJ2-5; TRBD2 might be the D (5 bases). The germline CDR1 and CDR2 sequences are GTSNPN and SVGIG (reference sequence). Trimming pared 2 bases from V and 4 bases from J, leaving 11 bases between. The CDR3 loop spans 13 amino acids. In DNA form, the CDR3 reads TGTGCCTGGAGTATCCTAGCCGGAGAGACCCAGTACTTC. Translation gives CAWSILAGETQYF.

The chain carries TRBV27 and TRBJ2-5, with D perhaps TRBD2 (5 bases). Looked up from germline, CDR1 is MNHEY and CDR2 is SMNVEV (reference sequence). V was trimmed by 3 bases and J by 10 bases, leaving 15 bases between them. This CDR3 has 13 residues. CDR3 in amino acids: CASSLSSGVYQYF. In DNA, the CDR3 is TGTGCCAGCAGTTTGAGTTCCGGGGTGTACCAGTACTTC.

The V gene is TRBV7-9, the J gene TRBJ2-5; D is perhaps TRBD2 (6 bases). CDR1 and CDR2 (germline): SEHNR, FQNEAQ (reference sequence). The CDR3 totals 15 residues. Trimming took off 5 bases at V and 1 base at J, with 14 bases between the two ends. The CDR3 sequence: CASSRNAGIQETQYF. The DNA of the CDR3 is TGTGCCAGCAGCAGAAACGCGGGAATCCAAGAGACCCAGTACTTC. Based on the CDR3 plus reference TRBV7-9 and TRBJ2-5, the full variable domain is DTGVSQNPRHKITKRGQNVTFRCDPISEHNRLYWYRQTLGQGPEFLTYFQNEAQLEKSRLLSDRFSAERPKGSFSTLEIQRTEQGDSAMYLCASSRNAGIQETQYFGPGTRLLVL.

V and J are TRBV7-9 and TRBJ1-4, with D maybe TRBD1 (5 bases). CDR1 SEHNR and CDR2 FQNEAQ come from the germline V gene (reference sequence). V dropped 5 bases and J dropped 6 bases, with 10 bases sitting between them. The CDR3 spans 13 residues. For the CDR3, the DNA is TGTGCCAGCAGCCTGGGGACGGATGAAAAACTGTTTTTT. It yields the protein CASSLGTDEKLFF.

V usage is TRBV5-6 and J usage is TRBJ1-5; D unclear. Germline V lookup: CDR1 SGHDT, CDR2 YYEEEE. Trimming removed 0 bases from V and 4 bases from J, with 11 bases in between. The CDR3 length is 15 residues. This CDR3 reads CASSLAAGGNQPQHF. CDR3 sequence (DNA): TGTGCCAGCAGCTTGGCGGCAGGCGGGAATCAGCCCCAGCATTTT.

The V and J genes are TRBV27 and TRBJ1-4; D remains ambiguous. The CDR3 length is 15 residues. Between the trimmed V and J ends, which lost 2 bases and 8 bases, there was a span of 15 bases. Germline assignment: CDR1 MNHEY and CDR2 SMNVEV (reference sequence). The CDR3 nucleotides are TGTGCCAGCAGTTTAAGTGGGGAGCCACCCGAAAAACTGTTTTTT. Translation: CASSLSGEPPEKLFF.

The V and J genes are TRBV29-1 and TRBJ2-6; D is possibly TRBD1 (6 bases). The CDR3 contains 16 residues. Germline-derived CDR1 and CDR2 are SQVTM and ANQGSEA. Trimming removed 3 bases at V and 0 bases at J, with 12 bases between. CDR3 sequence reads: CSVDGGGRSGANVLTF. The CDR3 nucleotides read TGCAGCGTTGATGGGGGCGGGCGCTCTGGGGCCAACGTCCTGACTTTC.

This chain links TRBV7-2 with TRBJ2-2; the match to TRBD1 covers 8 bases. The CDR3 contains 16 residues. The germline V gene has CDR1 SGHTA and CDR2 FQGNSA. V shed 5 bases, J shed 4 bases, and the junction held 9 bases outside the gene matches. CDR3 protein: CASSPYRDRTTGELFF. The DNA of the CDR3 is TGTGCCAGCAGCCCCTACCGGGACAGGACCACCGGGGAGCTGTTTTTT.

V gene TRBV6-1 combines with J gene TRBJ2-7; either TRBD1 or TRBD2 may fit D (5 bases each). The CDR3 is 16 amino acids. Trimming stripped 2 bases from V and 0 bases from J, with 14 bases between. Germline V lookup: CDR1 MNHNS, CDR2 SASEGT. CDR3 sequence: CASSEHGTPSSYEQYF. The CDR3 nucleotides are TGTGCCAGCAGTGAACACGGGACGCCGAGCTCCTACGAGCAGTACTTC.

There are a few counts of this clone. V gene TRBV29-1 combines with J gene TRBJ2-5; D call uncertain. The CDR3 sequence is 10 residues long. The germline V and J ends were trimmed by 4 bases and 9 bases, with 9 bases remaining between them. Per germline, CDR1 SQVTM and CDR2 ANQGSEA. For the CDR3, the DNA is TGCAGCGTTGGTGACGCGGCCCAGTACTTC. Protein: CSVGDAAQYF.

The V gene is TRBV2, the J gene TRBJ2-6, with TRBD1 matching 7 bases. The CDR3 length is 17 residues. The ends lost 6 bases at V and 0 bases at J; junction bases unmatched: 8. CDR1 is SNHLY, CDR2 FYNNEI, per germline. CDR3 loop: CASSPGTVFSGANVLTF. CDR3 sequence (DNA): TGTGCCAGCAGCCCCGGGACAGTGTTCTCTGGGGCCAACGTCCTGACTTTC.

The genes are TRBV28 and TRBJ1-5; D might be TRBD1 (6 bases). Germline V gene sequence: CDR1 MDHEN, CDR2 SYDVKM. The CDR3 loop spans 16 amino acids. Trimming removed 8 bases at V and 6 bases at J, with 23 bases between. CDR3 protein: CASFPVGGRVSQPQHF. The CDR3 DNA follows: TGTGCCAGCTTCCCCGTTGGGGGGCGTGTAAGTCAGCCCCAGCATTTT.

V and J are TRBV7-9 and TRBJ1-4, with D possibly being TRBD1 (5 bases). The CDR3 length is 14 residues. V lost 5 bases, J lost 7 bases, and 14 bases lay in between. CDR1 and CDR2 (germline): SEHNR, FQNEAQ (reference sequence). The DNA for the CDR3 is TGTGCCAGCAGCGGCAGGGCCAATGTTGAAAAACTGTTTTTT. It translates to CASSGRANVEKLFF.

CDR3 residues: CASSSLLRTDTQYF. The CDR3 coding sequence is TGTGCCAGCAGCTCCTTACTTCGCACAGATACGCAGTATTTT. The chain links TRBV7-2 to TRBJ2-3; the D is unclear. CDR1 is SGHTA and CDR2 is FQGNSA in the germline V gene. The CDR3 runs to 14 residues. The V end lost 4 bases, the J end lost 1 base, and 9 bases lay between the germline ends.

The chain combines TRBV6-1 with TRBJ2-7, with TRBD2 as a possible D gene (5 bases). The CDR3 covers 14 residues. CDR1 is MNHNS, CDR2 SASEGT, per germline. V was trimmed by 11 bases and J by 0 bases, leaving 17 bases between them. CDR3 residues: CALFESGLSYEQYF. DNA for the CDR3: TGTGCCCTTTTCGAATCAGGACTCTCCTACGAGCAGTACTTC.

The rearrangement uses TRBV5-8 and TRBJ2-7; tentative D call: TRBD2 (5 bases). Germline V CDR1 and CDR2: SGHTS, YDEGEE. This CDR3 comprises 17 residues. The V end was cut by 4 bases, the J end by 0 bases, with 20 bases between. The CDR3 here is CASSIPPIAGHSYEQYF. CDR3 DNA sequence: TGTGCCAGCAGCATCCCCCCCATCGCGGGCCACTCCTACGAGCAGTACTTC.

The CDR3 bases are TGTGCCAGCAGCTTAAGCGGGAGCCACGTGGACGAGCAGTACTTC. Translation: CASSLSGSHVDEQYF. The gene calls are TRBV11-1 and TRBJ2-7; TRBD2 agrees at 8 bases. The germline CDR1 and CDR2 sequences are SGHAT and FQDESV (reference sequence). J was trimmed by 5 bases and V by 2 bases; bases with no gene match: 8. The CDR3 is 15 residues long. Complete variable domain (other parts from reference TRBV11-1 and TRBJ2-7): EAEVAQSPRYKITEKSQAVAFWCDPISGHATLYWYRQILGQGPELLVQFQDESVVDDSQLPKDRFSAERLKGVDSTLKIQPAELGDSAMYLCASSLSGSHVDEQYFGPGTRLTVT.

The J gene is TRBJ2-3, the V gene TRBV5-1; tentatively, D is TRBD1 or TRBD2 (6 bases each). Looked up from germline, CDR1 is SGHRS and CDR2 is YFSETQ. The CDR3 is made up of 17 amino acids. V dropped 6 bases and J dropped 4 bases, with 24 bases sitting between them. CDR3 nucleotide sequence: TGCGCCAGCATGGGGGGCGGGGCCCTCCTTGGCGCAGATACGCAGTATTTT. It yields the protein CASMGGGALLGADTQYF.

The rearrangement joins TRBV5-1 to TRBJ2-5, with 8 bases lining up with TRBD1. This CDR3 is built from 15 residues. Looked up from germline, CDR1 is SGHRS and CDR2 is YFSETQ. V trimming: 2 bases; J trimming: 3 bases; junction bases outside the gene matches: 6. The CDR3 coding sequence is TGCGCCAGCAGCTTACAGGGGGTCCTAAAAGAGACCCAGTACTTC. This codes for CASSLQGVLKETQYF.

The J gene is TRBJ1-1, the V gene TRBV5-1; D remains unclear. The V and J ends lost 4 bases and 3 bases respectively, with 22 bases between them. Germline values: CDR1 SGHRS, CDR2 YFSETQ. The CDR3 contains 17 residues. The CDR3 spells CASSIRPISQADTEAFF. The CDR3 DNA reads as TGCGCCAGCAGCATCCGTCCCATCAGCCAGGCTGACACTGAAGCTTTCTTT.

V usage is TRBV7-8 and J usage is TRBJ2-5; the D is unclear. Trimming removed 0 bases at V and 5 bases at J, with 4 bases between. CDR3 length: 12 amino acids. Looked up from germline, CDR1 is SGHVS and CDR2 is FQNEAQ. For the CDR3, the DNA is TGTGCCAGCAGCTTAGCGCCCGAGACCCAGTACTTC. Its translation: CASSLAPETQYF. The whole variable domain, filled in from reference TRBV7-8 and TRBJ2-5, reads GAGVSQSPRYKVAKRGQDVALRCDPISGHVSLFWYQQALGQGPEFLTYFQNEAQLDKSGLPSDRFFAERPEGSVSTLKIQRTQQEDSAVYLCASSLAPETQYFGPGTRLLVL.

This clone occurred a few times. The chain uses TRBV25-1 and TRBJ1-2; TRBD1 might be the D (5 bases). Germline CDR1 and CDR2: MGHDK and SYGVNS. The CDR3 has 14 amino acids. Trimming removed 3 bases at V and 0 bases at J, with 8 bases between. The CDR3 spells CASSEIGANYGYTF. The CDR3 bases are TGTGCCAGCAGTGAGATAGGGGCTAACTATGGCTACACCTTC.